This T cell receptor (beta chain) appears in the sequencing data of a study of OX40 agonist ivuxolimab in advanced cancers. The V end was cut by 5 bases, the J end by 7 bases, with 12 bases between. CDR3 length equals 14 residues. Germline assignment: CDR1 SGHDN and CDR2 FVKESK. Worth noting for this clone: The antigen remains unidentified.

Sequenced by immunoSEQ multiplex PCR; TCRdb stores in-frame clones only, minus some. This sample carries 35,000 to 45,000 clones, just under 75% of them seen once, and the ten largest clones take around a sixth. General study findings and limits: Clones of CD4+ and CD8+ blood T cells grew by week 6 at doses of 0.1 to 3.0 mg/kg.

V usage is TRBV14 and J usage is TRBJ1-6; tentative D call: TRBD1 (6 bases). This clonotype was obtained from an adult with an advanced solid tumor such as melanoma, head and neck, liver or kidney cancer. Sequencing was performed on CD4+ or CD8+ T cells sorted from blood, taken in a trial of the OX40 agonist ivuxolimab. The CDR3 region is CASSFTGKNSPLHF. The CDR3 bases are TGTGCCAGCAGCTTTACAGGGAAGAATTCACCCCTCCACTTT.